This is a list of T cell receptor beta chains from one sample in a study of blood T cell repertoires in COVID-19. Repertoires were generated with immunoSEQ multiplex PCR, while TCRdb's copy carries only in-frame clones and drops some. The sample includes fewer than 250,000 clones, roughly 77% seen only once; the top ten take about a sixth. The sequencing sample was made of PBMCs or T cells enriched from blood (not recorded which). These receptors all come from a woman aged 50 to 60 with acute COVID-19. CDR3s include the opening cysteine and the closing phenylalanine or tryptophan. The order of the fields is J gene, D gene, V gene, clone size, CDR3 DNA, CDR3 protein. The D gene is left open where the match is weak. Where a row states a size, it is once, few, many or the class of an expanded clone; other rows omit it.

j_call: TRBJ1-1
d_call: TRBD1
v_call: TRBV6-5
clone_size: -
cdr3_nt: TGTGCCAGCAGTATTCGTTCAGGGGGTGCTGAAGCTTTCTTT
cdr3_aa: CASSIRSGGAEAFF

j_call: TRBJ1-5
d_call: TRBD1
v_call: TRBV3-1/TRBV3-2
clone_size: -
cdr3_nt: TGTGCCAGCAGCCTGCAGGGGGCCCAGCCCCAGCATTTT
cdr3_aa: CASSLQGAQPQHF

j_call: TRBJ1-5
d_call: -
v_call: TRBV2
clone_size: -
cdr3_nt: TGTGCCAGCAGTGCCTTTGATAACACCCAGGTGCATTTT
cdr3_aa: CASSAFDNTQVHF

j_call: TRBJ1-5
d_call: -
v_call: TRBV18
clone_size: -
cdr3_nt: TGTGCCAGCTCACCACCGGGACTGCCTGGTGGGTCGCCCCAGCATTTT
cdr3_aa: CASSPPGLPGGSPQHF

j_call: TRBJ1-4
d_call: -
v_call: TRBV7-9
clone_size: -
cdr3_nt: TGTGCCAGCAGCTTAACCGGGACAGAAAAACTGTTTTTT
cdr3_aa: CASSLTGTEKLFF

j_call: TRBJ1-1
d_call: TRBD1
v_call: TRBV6-5
clone_size: -
cdr3_nt: TGTGCCAGCAGTTACTCGAGACAGGGGCGATGGACTGAAGCTTTCTTT
cdr3_aa: CASSYSRQGRWTEAFF

j_call: TRBJ1-1
d_call: TRBD1
v_call: TRBV5-6
clone_size: once
cdr3_nt: TGTGCCAGCAGCCTGACAGGGTTCACTGAAGCTTTCTTT
cdr3_aa: CASSLTGFTEAFF

j_call: TRBJ1-1
d_call: TRBD1
v_call: TRBV10-3
clone_size: -
cdr3_nt: TGTGCCATCAGTGACCGAGGACAGGGGATCACTGAAGCTTTCTTT
cdr3_aa: CAISDRGQGITEAFF

j_call: TRBJ2-2
d_call: TRBD1
v_call: TRBV3-1/TRBV3-2
clone_size: -
cdr3_nt: TGTGCCAGCAGCCAGTACCGGGACAGGGGTAGCACCGGGGAGCTGTTTTTT
cdr3_aa: CASSQYRDRGSTGELFF

j_call: TRBJ1-2
d_call: -
v_call: TRBV11-2
clone_size: -
cdr3_nt: TGTGCCAGCAGCTTAGGGCGGAACTATGGCTACACCTTC
cdr3_aa: CASSLGRNYGYTF

j_call: TRBJ2-1
d_call: -
v_call: TRBV5-1
clone_size: once
cdr3_nt: TGCGCCAGCAGCCACTACCGGACTATCTACAATGAGCAGTTCTTC
cdr3_aa: CASSHYRTIYNEQFF

j_call: TRBJ1-5
d_call: TRBD1
v_call: TRBV13
clone_size: once
cdr3_nt: TGTGCCAGTTGCCCTGAATGCGGGACAGGGGGCCTTTATAGCAATCAGCCCCAGCATTTT
cdr3_aa: CASCPECGTGGLYSNQPQHF

j_call: TRBJ1-5
d_call: -
v_call: TRBV6-2/TRBV6-3
clone_size: -
cdr3_nt: TGTGCCAGCAGTTACTCTACACGTTACCCCAATCAGCCCCAGCATTTT
cdr3_aa: CASSYSTRYPNQPQHF

j_call: TRBJ2-5
d_call: TRBD1
v_call: TRBV19
clone_size: -
cdr3_nt: TGTGCCAGTAGTATCCAGGGGGGACAGGGTAACCAGTACTTC
cdr3_aa: CASSIQGGQGNQYF

j_call: TRBJ1-1
d_call: -
v_call: TRBV7-6
clone_size: once
cdr3_nt: TGTGCCAGCAGCTCGGGGAGAGAATTGAAGAACACTGAAGCTTTCTTT
cdr3_aa: CASSSGRELKNTEAFF

j_call: TRBJ1-6
d_call: -
v_call: TRBV9
clone_size: once
cdr3_nt: TGTGCCAGCAGCGCATGGAGCTCCTATAATTCACCCCTCCACTTT
cdr3_aa: CASSAWSSYNSPLHF

j_call: TRBJ2-5
d_call: TRBD1
v_call: TRBV7-9
clone_size: -
cdr3_nt: TGTGCCAGCAGCTTAGGTTTAGGGACAGCGAAAGAGACCCAGTACTTC
cdr3_aa: CASSLGLGTAKETQYF

j_call: TRBJ1-2
d_call: TRBD1
v_call: TRBV5-4
clone_size: -
cdr3_nt: TGTGCCAGCAGCTTGTCTTGGACAGGGGGCGTAGGCTACACCTTC
cdr3_aa: CASSLSWTGGVGYTF

j_call: TRBJ2-1
d_call: -
v_call: TRBV3-1/TRBV3-2
clone_size: -
cdr3_nt: TGTGCCAGCAGCCAAGTTTTCGGGAACTACAATGAGCAGTTCTTC
cdr3_aa: CASSQVFGNYNEQFF

j_call: TRBJ1-6
d_call: -
v_call: TRBV3-1/TRBV3-2
clone_size: -
cdr3_nt: TGTGCCAGCAGCCAAGGGGCAGGCTCCTATAATTCACCCCTCCACTTT
cdr3_aa: CASSQGAGSYNSPLHF

j_call: TRBJ2-4
d_call: -
v_call: TRBV7-2
clone_size: -
cdr3_nt: TGTGCCAGCAGCCCGACAGTCCTAGCCAAAAACATTCAGTACTTC
cdr3_aa: CASSPTVLAKNIQYF

j_call: TRBJ2-2
d_call: -
v_call: TRBV28
clone_size: -
cdr3_nt: TGTGCCAGCATGCTTGAGGGGGCCGGGGAGCTGTTTTTT
cdr3_aa: CASMLEGAGELFF

j_call: TRBJ2-3
d_call: -
v_call: TRBV10-3
clone_size: -
cdr3_nt: TGTGCCATCAGTGAGTCGGTAGGGACTCGCACAGATACGCAGTATTTT
cdr3_aa: CAISESVGTRTDTQYF